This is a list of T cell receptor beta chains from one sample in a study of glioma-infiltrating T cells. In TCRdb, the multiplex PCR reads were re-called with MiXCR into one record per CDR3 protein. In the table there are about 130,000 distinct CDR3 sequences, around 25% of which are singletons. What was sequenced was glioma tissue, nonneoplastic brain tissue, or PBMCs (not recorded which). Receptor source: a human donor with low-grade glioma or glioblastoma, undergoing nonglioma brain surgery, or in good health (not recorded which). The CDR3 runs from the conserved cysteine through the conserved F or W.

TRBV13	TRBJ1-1	CASRRQSGAFF
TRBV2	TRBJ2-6	CASDTGANVLTF
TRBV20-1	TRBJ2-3	CSASLRSGVLDTQYF
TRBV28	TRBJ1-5	CASSLPPGQATYSNQPQHF
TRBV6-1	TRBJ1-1	CASMFWVGGDTEAFF
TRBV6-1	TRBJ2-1	CASSRTPSGGPFSEQFF
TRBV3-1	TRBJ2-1	CASSQASEGDNEQFF
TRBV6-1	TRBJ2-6	CASSPIPGANVLTF
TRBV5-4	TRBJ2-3	CASSPKAGGWTDTQYF
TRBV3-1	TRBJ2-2	CASSQEVGGANTGELFF
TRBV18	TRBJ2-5	CASSPPNTKETQYF
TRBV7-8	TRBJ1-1	CASRAGGTEAFF
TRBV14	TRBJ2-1	CASSQNAGGNEQFF
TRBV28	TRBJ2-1	CASSPTTYRTSGVGNEQFF
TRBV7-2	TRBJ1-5	CASDLLGPGGDQPQHF
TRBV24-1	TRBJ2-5	CATSDQKRGRETQYF
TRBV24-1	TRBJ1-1	CATMNPMNTEAFF
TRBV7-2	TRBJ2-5	CASNPRLSRGETQYF
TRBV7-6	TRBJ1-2	CASSDRQHYGYTF
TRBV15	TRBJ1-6	CATSRTWSNSPLHF
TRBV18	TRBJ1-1	CASSARAENTEAFF
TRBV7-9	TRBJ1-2	CASSPAGRNYGYTF
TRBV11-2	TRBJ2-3	CASRLSTDTQYF
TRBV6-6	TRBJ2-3	CASSYWTGGTDTQYF
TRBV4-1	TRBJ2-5	CASSQDRAAYQETQYF
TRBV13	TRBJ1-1	CASSHRTGGNTEAFF
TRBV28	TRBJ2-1	CASGLAGSYNEQFF
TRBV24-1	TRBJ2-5	CATSDLQSEQETQYF